This T cell receptor beta chain was retrieved from a study of OX40 agonist ivuxolimab in advanced cancers. About this clone itself: Its specificity is not known.

Repertoires were generated with immunoSEQ multiplex PCR, while TCRdb's copy carries only in-frame clones and drops some. The sample lists 100,000 to 120,000 clones; about 92% were seen once. Findings and caveats of the study: Clonal expansion among partial responders at 0.1-3.0 mg/kg ranked near the lowest. Certain nonresponders additionally had low normalized T-cell clonal expansion.

The CDR3 consists of 16 residues. Trimming shortened V by 4 bases and J by 7 bases, and 19 bases separated the two germline ends. Germline V CDR1 and CDR2: KGHSH, LQKENI. The rearrangement joins TRBV18 to TRBJ1-4; a possible D gene is TRBD1 (6 bases). The TCR sequence derives from an adult with an advanced solid tumor such as melanoma, head and neck, liver or kidney cancer. The specimen was CD4+ or CD8+ T cells sorted from blood, collected in a trial of the OX40 agonist ivuxolimab. As DNA, the CDR3 is TGTGCCAGCTCACGAGACAGGACATCGTCGGGTGAAAAACTGTTTTTT. Encoded protein: CASSRDRTSSGEKLFF.